The 23 T cell receptor beta chains in this list originate from one sample, sequenced in a study of tumor-infiltrating lymphocytes in primary liver carcinoma. Researchers generated TCR beta cDNA from about 450 ng of total RNA, relying on a constant-region primer. Three nested multiplex PCR rounds, a slightly modified ARM-PCR, produced the libraries for TCR beta. Running 10 cycles apiece, the first two PCR rounds relied on TRBV1-TRBV30 forward primers together with a C-beta reverse primer. A single record per CDR3 protein comes from TCRdb applying MiXCR to the multiplex PCR reads. The repertoire consists of about 180,000 distinct CDR3 sequences, with 60% occurring once and the leading ten covering roughly 76%. They got blood RNA out of unsorted whole blood and also pulled out germline DNA. Sequencing was performed on peripheral blood. These receptor sequences come from a man in his forties with primary liver carcinoma and hepatitis B virus infection.

V gene TRBV11-2 combines with J gene TRBJ2-5; D ambiguous. Trimming removed 5 bases from V and 4 bases from J, with 14 bases in between. This CDR3 comprises 14 residues. From germline, CDR1 is SGHAT and CDR2 FQNNGV. CDR3 DNA: TGTGCCAGCAGCCACCGGGCCTCAGGAGAGACCCAGTACTTC. It is translated as CASSHRASGETQYF.

This clonotype has a handful of counts. J is TRBJ2-2 and V is TRBV6-1; D is uncertain. Germline values: CDR1 MNHNS, CDR2 SASEGT. The CDR3 runs to 13 residues. The V gene lost 7 bases and the J gene lost 0 bases, with 6 bases spanning the gap. The DNA for the CDR3 is TGTGCCAGCACGGCCACGAACACCGGGGAGCTGTTTTTT. It translates to CASTATNTGELFF.

This clonotype has ten or more counts. V gene TRBV11-2 combines with J gene TRBJ2-7; 7 nucleotides align to TRBD2. The V and J ends lost 4 bases and 4 bases, in that order; junction bases with no gene match: 7. The CDR3 runs 14 residues. Per the germline V gene, CDR1 is SGHAT and CDR2 is FQNNGV. The CDR3 DNA sequence: TGTGCCAGCAGCTGGACTAGGACCCTATACGAGCAGTACTTC. It specifies CASSWTRTLYEQYF.

Turning to this clonotype: One end of the junction does not line up with germline, which may come from a read error. The V and J genes are TRBV29-1 and TRBJ2-4; 9 nucleotides match TRBD1. Looked up from germline, CDR1 is SQVTM and CDR2 is ANQGSEA. The CDR3 extends over 14 amino acids. The CDR3 is CSVVGTGSINIQYF. In DNA, the CDR3 is TGCAGTGTTGTTGGGACAGGGTCCATAAACATTCAGTACTTC.

This sequence joins TRBV4-1 and TRBJ2-5, with TRBD2 matching over 11 bases. With V trimmed by 1 base and J by 5 bases, 6 bases remained unmatched. The CDR3 consists of 16 residues. Germline CDR1 reads MGHRA; CDR2 reads YSYEKL. In DNA, the CDR3 is TGCGCCAGCAGCCAAGTCCTACTAGCGGGAGTGGAGACCCAGTACTTC. This translates into CASSQVLLAGVETQYF.

About this clonotype: A much larger clonotype is one base distant, so this may be a read error. The chain is built from TRBV12-3 or TRBV12-4 and TRBJ2-2; 8 bases are a match to TRBD2. There are 15 residues in the CDR3. V lost 9 bases to trimming and J lost 4 bases; unmatched junction nucleotides: 10. This CDR3 reads CASSGSSGFTGELFF. CDR3 nucleotides: TGTGCCAGTTCCGGGTCTAGCGGGTTCACCGGGGAGCTGTTTTTT.

The chain recombines TRBV11-2 with TRBJ1-1; D not certain. The germline CDR1 and CDR2 sequences are SGHAT and FQNNGV. V lost 8 bases and J 5 bases, leaving 15 bases between the germline ends. This CDR3 is 13 amino acids long. CDR3 nucleotides: TGTGCCAGCCCGTCTTGGTGGTGGACTGAAGCTTTCTTT. Translation gives CASPSWWWTEAFF.

The chain carries TRBV5-1 and TRBJ2-7, with 9 bases identical to TRBD1. CDR1 SGHRS and CDR2 YFSETQ come from the germline V gene. The CDR3 spans 14 residues. V shed 4 bases, J shed 1 base, and the junction held 3 bases outside the gene matches. The CDR3 DNA reads as TGCGCCAGCAGCCAACAGGGGGCATCCTACGAGCAGTACTTC. Encoded protein: CASSQQGASYEQYF.

Details on this clonotype: A much larger clone differs by one base, so this may be a read error. The chain links TRBV29-1 to TRBJ2-1, with 7 bases aligning to TRBD1. CDR1 and CDR2 from the germline V gene are SQVTM and ANQGSEA. V dropped 3 bases and J dropped 12; count of bases not matched to a gene: 11. The CDR3 contains 13 residues. This CDR3 reads CSVEDRRLVGQFF. In nucleotides, the CDR3 is TGCAGCGTTGAGGACAGGAGGCTTGTAGGGCAGTTCTTC.

This clonotype was counted a few times. The chain has TRBV28 and TRBJ1-2; 10 nucleotides align to TRBD1. The V and J ends lost 6 bases and 8 bases, in that order; junction bases with no gene match: 9. The CDR3 extends over 14 amino acids. CDR1 and CDR2 from the germline V gene are MDHEN and SYDVKM. CDR3 sequence (DNA): TGTGCCAGCAGGAACCCGGGACAGGGGAGCGGCTACACCTTC. Amino acid sequence: CASRNPGQGSGYTF.

The chain is built from TRBV4-1 and TRBJ1-3; D perhaps matches TRBD1 (6 bases). V dropped 4 bases and J dropped 1 base, with 14 bases sitting between them. The length of the CDR3 is 16 residues. Germline CDR1 MGHRA, CDR2 YSYEKL. The CDR3 sequence: CASSPLLRGSGNTIYF. CDR3 nucleotides: TGCGCCAGCAGCCCTCTGCTCAGGGGATCTGGAAACACCATATATTTT.

The rearrangement joins TRBV4-2 to TRBJ1-1; D is unresolved. The CDR3 loop spans 15 amino acids. Deletions cut 4 bases from V and 3 bases from J, with 15 bases between. Germline CDR1 LGHNA, CDR2 YNFKEQ. The CDR3 DNA reads TGTGCCAGCAGCCGCCAACGCTCCCCCGACACTGAAGCTTTCTTT. Protein sequence: CASSRQRSPDTEAFF.

Comment on this clonotype: One end of the junction fails to match germline, which may point to a read error. The rearrangement links TRBV11-2 to TRBJ2-5; D remains ambiguous. The germline V gene has CDR1 SGHAT and CDR2 FQNNGV. The CDR3 extends over 12 amino acids. The CDR3 loop is CASNLVEETQYF. The CDR3 DNA reads as TGTGCCAGCAACTTAGTAGAAGAGACTCAGTACTTC. The whole variable domain, filled in from reference TRBV11-2 and TRBJ2-5, reads EAGVAQSPRYKIIEKRQSVAFWCNPISGHATLYWYQQILGQGPKLLIQFQNNGVVDDSQLPKDRFSAERLKGVDSTLKIQPAKLEDSAVYLCASNLVEETQYFGPGTRLLVL.

This clonotype has at least ten counts. The chain uses TRBV11-2 and TRBJ2-1; TRBD1 agrees at 9 bases. The V segment lost 5 bases and the J segment 5 bases; nucleotides outside the gene matches: 4. The CDR3 length is 14 residues. From germline, CDR1 is SGHAT and CDR2 FQNNGV. CDR3 bases: TGTGCCAGCAGCCCGTGGACAGGGGACAATGAGCAGTTCTTC. It encodes CASSPWTGDNEQFF.

Turning to this clonotype: At one boundary the junction diverges from the germline segment, which might be a read error. The chain is built from TRBV11-2 and TRBJ2-1; D uncertain. The CDR3 has 15 residues. Germline V gives CDR1 SGHAT, CDR2 FQNNGV. The CDR3 spells CAGSNRMALGNEQFF. The DNA of the CDR3 is TGTGCCGGCAGCAACCGCATGGCGCTAGGGAATGAGCAGTTCTTC.

This clonotype showed up just a few times. Its ends do not fully match the called genes, so a read error is possible. This rearrangement joins TRBV13 to TRBJ1-3; no clear D gene. The V gene's germline CDR1 is PRHDT and CDR2 FYEKMQ (reference sequence). CDR3 length equals 15 residues. The CDR3 nucleotides are TGTGCCAGCAGCTCGTCCGGACTTGCGGGAAACACCGTATATTTT. Translation gives CASSSSGLAGNTVYF.

Points on this clonotype: Mismatch with germline at one junction end may stem from a read error. The chain uses TRBV29-1 and TRBJ2-3; D remains unclear. There are 13 residues in the CDR3. Looked up from germline, CDR1 is SQVTM and CDR2 is ANQGSEA. Here the CDR3 DNA reads TGCAGCGTTGAAGAACCGTCCACAGATGCGCAGTATTTT. It translates to CSVEEPSTDAQYF.

The chain recombines TRBV5-1 with TRBJ1-4; 9 bases match TRBD1. The CDR3 has 14 amino acids. Germline V lookup: CDR1 SGHRS, CDR2 YFSETQ. Unmatched junction bases numbered 1, after V lost 1 base and J lost 6 bases. The CDR3 reads CASSLTGGDEKLFF. In DNA, the CDR3 is TGCGCCAGCAGCTTGACAGGGGGCGATGAAAAACTGTTTTTT.

Concerning this clonotype: Being one base from a much bigger clone, this may be a read error. This sequence joins TRBV11-2 and TRBJ1-1; D call uncertain. The CDR3 consists of 15 residues. Germline loops: CDR1 SGHAT, CDR2 FQNNGV. Trimming removed 9 bases at V and 1 base at J, with 18 bases between. The CDR3 sequence is CARSAVAGENTEAFF. The CDR3, as DNA: TGTGCCAGGAGCGCCGTCGCAGGCGAGAACACTGAAGCTTTCTTT.

The chain recombines TRBV6-1 with TRBJ2-1; a weak D match, TRBD2 (6 bases). Germline V gene lookup returns CDR1 MNHNS and CDR2 SASEGT. With 7 bases removed from V and 4 bases from J, the gap between germline ends came to 17 bases. There are 15 residues in the CDR3. This CDR3 is CASTSTRDSYNEQFF. In DNA, the CDR3 is TGTGCCAGCACTTCTACACGGGACTCTTACAATGAGCAGTTCTTC.

About this clonotype: At one of its ends the junction is not consistent with the germline gene, which may arise from a read error. V gene TRBV4-1 combines with J gene TRBJ2-7; perhaps TRBD2 as D (6 bases). Germline V gene data show CDR1 as MGHRA and CDR2 as YSYEKL. CDR3 length: 15 residues. CDR3 in amino acids: CASSLLPPGVHELYF. In DNA, the CDR3 is TGCGCCAGCAGCCTTCTCCCCCCGGGAGTTCACGAGCTGTACTTC.

Turning to this clonotype: A junction boundary mismatches the germline segment, possibly from a read error. The rearrangement uses TRBV6-1 and TRBJ1-4, with 7 bases identical to TRBD1. CDR3 length: 13 residues. In germline, CDR1 is MNHNS, CDR2 SASEGT. As DNA, the CDR3 is TGTGCCAGCAGGGGACAGCCGACTGAAGAACTGTTTTTT. It specifies CASRGQPTEELFF.

The table lists this clonotype with a few counts. The chain has TRBV12-3 or TRBV12-4 and TRBJ1-2, with D hard to call. The length of the CDR3 is 14 residues. Trimming left V 8 bases short and J 4 bases short, with 17 bases between. CDR3 in amino acids: CASVLEGAAYGYTF. The CDR3 DNA reads as TGTGCCAGCGTTCTTGAGGGCGCCGCCTATGGCTACACCTTC.